This entry is about one TCR beta chain. The data are from a study of blood T cell repertoires in COVID-19. About the research overall: Spain, Italy and the United States supplied samples that represented acute and convalescent COVID-19. PBMCs, B-cell-depleted T cells, or T cells were the source of the cDNA or gDNA that made up the material.

The CDR3 runs 16 residues. The germline CDR1 and CDR2 sequences are SEHNR and FQNEAQ (reference sequence). Between the trimmed V and J ends, which lost 5 bases and 4 bases, there was a span of 18 bases. Original processing methods: Cell counts per sample came from amplifying reference gene primers. The repertoire was sequenced with immunoSEQ multiplex PCR; TCRdb's copy has only in-frame clones and lacks some. The V and J calls and clone size are taken from that table; D and trimming were inferred from the DNA. This table has a few hundred thousand clones, roughly 85% appearing once. The source is a woman aged 25-40 years with active or convalescent COVID-19. Sequenced input: peripheral blood. The chain has TRBV7-9 and TRBJ2-1; possible D gene TRBD1, 5 bases. Here the CDR3 reads CASSISTGMGYNEQFF. Here the CDR3 DNA reads TGTGCCAGCAGCATCTCCACAGGAATGGGGTACAATGAGCAGTTCTTC.